The T cell receptor beta chain described here comes from a study of Ad26.COV2.S vaccination and SARS-CoV-2 variants (dated by TCRdb to about 2021). Looking at the study overall: TCRbeta repertoire sequencing served as the tool for gauging how specific and how broad the SARS-CoV-2-reactive T cell receptors were following Ad26.COV2.S vaccination. A total of 32 samples were included in the TCR-sequenced set, comprising around 19 Ad26.COV2.S vaccine recipients, 5 placebo recipients and 8 SARS-CoV-2 convalescent individuals. The paper's findings and limits, for the study overall: The authors noted that the TCR breadth and depth analyses may have underestimated total T cell responses. Spike-specific TCR breadth was higher in Ad26.COV2.S recipients than in placebo recipients (P = 0.0014). Substantial breadth of spike-specific CD8+ and CD4+ T cell responses was reported after vaccination. Vaccine and placebo recipients had similar non-spike TCR breadth, a finding consistent with the vaccine containing only spike.

For CDR1 and CDR2, the germline V gene lists SNHLY and FYNNEI. Unmatched junction bases come to 4, with V trimmed by 6 bases and J by 7 bases. The CDR3 measures 13 amino acids from cysteine to phenylalanine. The only DNA kept is the CDR3, 39 bases in frame from the first base. The sample's time point label, in plain terms: individuals recovered from natural SARS-CoV-2 infection. TCRbeta CDR3 regions were sequenced with the immunoSEQ Assay. After extraction, genomic DNA underwent amplification by bias-controlled multiplex PCR, followed by high-throughput sequencing. Turning to the authors' computational methods: To quantify the absolute abundance of every unique TCRbeta CDR3 region, sequences were collapsed and filtered. T cell fraction was estimated by normalization of TCRbeta template counts to usable DNA, with usable DNA being measured through amplification of reference genes present in all nucleated cells. Repertoire TCRs were annotated as SARS-CoV-2-specific when V gene, CDR3 amino acid sequence and J gene were exactly matched to a known reactive TCR set. The reference SARS-CoV-2 TCR set was derived from MIRA and filtered for enrichment in COVID-19-positive ImmuneCODE repertoires, a step that removed public or cross-reactive TCRs. Drawing on the MIRA antigens, annotated TCRs were analysed further at the level of specific ORF or position within ORF. Breadth was defined as annotated unique rearrangements over total unique productive rearrangements; depth was the summed frequency of those rearrangements. Group comparisons of TCR breadth used two-sided Wilcoxon rank-sum tests. TCRdb's version of the immuneACCESS table is confined to in-frame rearrangements and falls short of the full clone set. An unresolved V gene accounts for under half of the shortfall where checked; the remainder is of unknown origin. The V and J calls and clone size come from that table; D and trimming were worked out from the DNA. The sample has some 190,000 clones on record, around 85% of them singletons. The ten top clones hold 4.5% to 7.5% of the sample.

In regard to this clone: The clone's antigen remains unknown. No clone much larger than this one lies a single base away; base qualities are absent.

Sample: peripheral blood, taken after recovery from COVID-19. The TCR originated in a human donor who had recovered from COVID-19. The sequence is built from TRBV2 and TRBJ1-5, and 9 junctional nucleotides match TRBD1. CDR3 protein: CASRGQGYQPQHF. Here is the DNA: TGTGCCAGCAGGGGACAGGGATACCAGCCCCAGCATTTT.